This entry is about one TCR beta chain. Its matching antigen is unknown. These data are taken from a study of CD8 T cells in ankylosing spondylitis. Study-wide results and limits: Blood from ankylosing spondylitis patients appeared to carry a characteristic roughly 8-variant TCR beta motif. Matched synovial fluid from ankylosing spondylitis patients was reported to be enriched for disease-linked clones. Those disease-linked clones were CD8+; they were also relatively rare in peripheral blood.

Each TCR beta library was made by quantitative 5'-RACE that incorporated molecular barcodes. TCRdb processed the 5' RACE reads anew with MiXCR; each CDR3 protein has one entry. The repertoire consists of over 200,000 distinct CDR3 sequences, with about a sixth occurring once and the leading ten covering about 44%. CDR3 length: 13 residues. Germline V CDR1 and CDR2: SEHNR, FQNEAQ (reference sequence). V lost 8 bases and J 4 bases, leaving 14 bases between the germline ends. The chain carries TRBV7-9 and TRBJ1-2; D gene uncertain. The origin of this receptor is a male donor with ankylosing spondylitis. Sequenced material: blood, either unsorted or a sorted T cell fraction (not recorded which). The CDR3: CASDHSDGYGYTF. The CDR3 DNA reads as TGTGCCAGCGACCACTCGGACGGCTATGGCTACACCTTC.